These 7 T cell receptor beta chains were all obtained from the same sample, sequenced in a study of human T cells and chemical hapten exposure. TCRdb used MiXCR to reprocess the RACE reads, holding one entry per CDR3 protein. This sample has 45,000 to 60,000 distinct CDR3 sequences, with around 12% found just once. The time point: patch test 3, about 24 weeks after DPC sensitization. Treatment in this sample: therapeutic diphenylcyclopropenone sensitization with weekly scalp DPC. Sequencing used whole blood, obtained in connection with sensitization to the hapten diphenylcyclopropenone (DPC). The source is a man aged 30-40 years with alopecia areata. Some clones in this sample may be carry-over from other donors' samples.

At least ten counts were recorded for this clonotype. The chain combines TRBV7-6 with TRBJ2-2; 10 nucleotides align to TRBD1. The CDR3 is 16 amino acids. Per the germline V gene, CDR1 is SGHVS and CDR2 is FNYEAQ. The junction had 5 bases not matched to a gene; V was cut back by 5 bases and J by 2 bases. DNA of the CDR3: TGTGCCAGCAGCCCGGGACAGGGGACCAACACCGGGGAGCTGTTTTTT. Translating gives CASSPGQGTNTGELFF. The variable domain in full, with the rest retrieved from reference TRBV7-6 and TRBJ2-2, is GAGVSQSPRYKVTKRGQDVALRCDPISGHVSLYWYRQALGQGPEFLTYFNYEAQQDKSGLPNDRFSAERPEGSISTLTIQRTEQRDSAMYRCASSPGQGTNTGELFFGEGSRLTVL.

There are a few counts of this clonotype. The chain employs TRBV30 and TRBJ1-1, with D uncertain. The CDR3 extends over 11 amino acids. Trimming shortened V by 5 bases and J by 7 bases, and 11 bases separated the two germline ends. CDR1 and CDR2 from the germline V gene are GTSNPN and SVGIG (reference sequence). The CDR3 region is CAWYFFGEAFF. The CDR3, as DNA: TGTGCCTGGTACTTCTTCGGTGAAGCTTTCTTT. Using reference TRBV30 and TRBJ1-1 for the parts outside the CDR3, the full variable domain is SQTIHQWPATLVQPVGSPLSLECTVEGTSNPNLYWYRQAAGRGLQLLFYSVGIGQISSEVPQNLSASRPQDRQFILSSKKLLLSDSGFYLCAWYFFGEAFFGQGTRLTVV.

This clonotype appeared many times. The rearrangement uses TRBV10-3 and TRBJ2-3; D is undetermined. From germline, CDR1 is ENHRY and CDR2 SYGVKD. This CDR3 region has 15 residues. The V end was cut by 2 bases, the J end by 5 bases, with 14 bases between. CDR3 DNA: TGTGCCATCAGTGAGACCTCGTCCGAGTTAGATACGCAGTATTTT. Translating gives CAISETSSELDTQYF.

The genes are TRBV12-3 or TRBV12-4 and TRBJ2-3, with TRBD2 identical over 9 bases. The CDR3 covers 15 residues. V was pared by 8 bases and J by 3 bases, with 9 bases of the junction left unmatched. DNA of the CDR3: TGTGCCAGCCGGGTGAGCGGGGGGTTTACAGATACGCAGTATTTT. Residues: CASRVSGGFTDTQYF.

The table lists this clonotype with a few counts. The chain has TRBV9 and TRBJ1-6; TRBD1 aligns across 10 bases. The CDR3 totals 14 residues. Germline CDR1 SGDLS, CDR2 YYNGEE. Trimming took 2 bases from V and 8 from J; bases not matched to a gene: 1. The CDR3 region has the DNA TGTGCCAGCAGCGTTGGACAGGGGGATTCACCCCTCCACTTT. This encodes CASSVGQGDSPLHF.

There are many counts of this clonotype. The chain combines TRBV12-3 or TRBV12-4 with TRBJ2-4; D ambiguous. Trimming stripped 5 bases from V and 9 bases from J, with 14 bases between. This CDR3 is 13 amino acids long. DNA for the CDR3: TGTGCCAGCAGTGCGATTCAGCTGGGCATTCAGTACTTC. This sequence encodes CASSAIQLGIQYF.

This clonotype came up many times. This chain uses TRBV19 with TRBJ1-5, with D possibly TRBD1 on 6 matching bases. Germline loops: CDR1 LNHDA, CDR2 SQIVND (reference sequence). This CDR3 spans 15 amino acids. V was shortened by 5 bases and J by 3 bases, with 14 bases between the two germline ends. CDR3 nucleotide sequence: TGTGCCAGTAGTCTTACTACAGGGAACAATCAGCCCCAGCATTTT. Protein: CASSLTTGNNQPQHF. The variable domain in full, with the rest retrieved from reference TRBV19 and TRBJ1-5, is DGGITQSPKYLFRKEGQNVTLSCEQNLNHDAMYWYRQDPGQGLRLIYYSQIVNDFQKGDIAEGYSVSREKKESFPLTVTSAQKNPTAFYLCASSLTTGNNQPQHFGDGTRLSIL.